Below, 14 T cell receptor beta chains from the same sample are listed, as sequenced in a study of blood T cell repertoires in COVID-19. Profiled with immunoSEQ multiplex PCR; TCRdb holds only in-frame clones, not every one. The sample has about 78,000 clones; about 89% are singletons. The sample was peripheral blood. The receptors here all came from a man aged 45-65 years with active or convalescent COVID-19.

This chain joins TRBV28 and TRBJ1-2; D remains unclear. From germline, CDR1 is MDHEN and CDR2 SYDVKM. Trimming pared 6 bases from V and 6 bases from J, leaving 11 bases between. The CDR3 covers 12 residues. In DNA, the CDR3 is TGTGCCAGCAGGCCTACAGCCGATGGCTACACCTTC. Residues: CASRPTADGYTF.

V gene TRBV7-2 combines with J gene TRBJ2-1, with D possibly matching TRBD1 (6 bases). The CDR3 covers 14 residues. Germline V gene lookup returns CDR1 SGHTA and CDR2 FQGNSA. V lost 7 bases to trimming and J lost 1 base, with 11 bases between them. CDR3 nucleotide sequence: TGTGCCAGCACCGGGACAAGTTCCTACAATGAGCAGTTCTTC. Translating it yields CASTGTSSYNEQFF.

This clone was counted between two and nine times. The CDR3 bases are TGTGCCAGCAGCTACGGGAGTAATGAAAAACTGTTTTTT. The encoded protein is CASSYGSNEKLFF. This chain joins TRBV7-9 and TRBJ1-4; no firm D call. Trimming shortened V by 4 bases and J by 4 bases, and 7 bases separated the two germline ends. The germline V gene encodes CDR1 SEHNR and CDR2 FQNEAQ (reference sequence). This CDR3 spans 13 amino acids.

The V call is TRBV19, the J call TRBJ2-1; TRBD2 aligns across 9 bases. The CDR3 sequence is 17 residues long. V lost 3 bases, J lost 2 bases, and 8 bases stayed unmatched. Germline values: CDR1 LNHDA, CDR2 SQIVND (reference sequence). The CDR3 DNA sequence: TGTGCCAGTAGTATGAGAGGCGGGGGGGCGACCTACAATGAGCAGTTCTTC. It yields the protein CASSMRGGGATYNEQFF.

The V and J genes are TRBV28 and TRBJ2-1; D possibly corresponds to TRBD1 (6 bases). Germline CDR1 reads MDHEN; CDR2 reads SYDVKM. Trimming removed 1 base at V and 2 bases at J, with 15 bases between. The length of the CDR3 is 17 residues. CDR3 residues: CASSLSPDRIAYNEQFF. The CDR3, as DNA: TGTGCCAGCAGTTTATCCCCAGACAGGATCGCCTACAATGAGCAGTTCTTC.

This clone was observed a few times. This sequence joins TRBV28 and TRBJ1-5; D may be TRBD1 (6 bases). The CDR3 has 15 amino acids. Germline CDR1 and CDR2: MDHEN and SYDVKM. The ends were cut back, 2 bases at V and 1 base at J, with 9 bases in the middle. CDR3 DNA sequence: TGTGCCAGCAGTTTAGGGACACGGAGCAATCAGCCCCAGCATTTT. Translation: CASSLGTRSNQPQHF.

The V and J genes are TRBV5-1 and TRBJ2-5, with 8 nucleotides matching TRBD2. Germline values: CDR1 SGHRS, CDR2 YFSETQ. Trimming cost V 3 bases and J 1 base; bases outside gene matches: 2. The CDR3 length is 14 residues. CDR3 sequence reads: CASSSGGSQETQYF. CDR3 nucleotide sequence: TGCGCCAGCAGCTCGGGAGGGAGCCAAGAGACCCAGTACTTC.

This clone appeared a single time. The chain carries TRBV6-6 and TRBJ2-5; D perhaps matches TRBD2 (5 bases). CDR3 length equals 15 residues. Germline lookup yields CDR1 MNHNY and CDR2 SVGAGI (reference sequence). V gave up 0 bases and J gave up 4 bases, with 12 bases separating them. In DNA, the CDR3 is TGTGCCAGCAGTTACTCGACTCTAGGAGGAGAGACCCAGTACTTC. Encoded protein: CASSYSTLGGETQYF.

This clone was found a few times. The J gene is TRBJ1-6, the V gene TRBV4-2; 12 bases are shared with TRBD1. Per germline, CDR1 LGHNA and CDR2 YNFKEQ. The CDR3 totals 14 residues. With V trimmed by 9 bases and J by 9 bases, 6 bases remained unmatched. This CDR3 reads CASDPGQGASPLHF. DNA of the CDR3: TGTGCCAGTGACCCGGGACAGGGGGCTTCACCCCTCCACTTT.

The chain couples TRBV3-1 (or the pseudogene TRBV3-2) to TRBJ2-3; 9 nucleotides align to TRBD1. This CDR3 has 15 residues. V gave up 4 bases and J gave up 1 base; unmatched junction bases: 3. CDR1 LGHDT and CDR2 YNNKEL come from the germline V gene (reference sequence). In DNA form, the CDR3 reads TGTGCCAGCAGCCCCCGGACAGGGGGCACAGATACGCAGTATTTT. Translating it yields CASSPRTGGTDTQYF.

For the CDR3, the DNA is TGTGCCTGGAGCCAGGGTGAGACTCACGAGCAGTACTTC. This encodes CAWSQGETHEQYF. The chain couples TRBV30 to TRBJ2-7, with a weak D call TRBD1 (5 bases). From germline, CDR1 is GTSNPN and CDR2 SVGIG (reference sequence). Between the trimmed V and J ends, which lost 3 bases and 5 bases, there was a span of 14 bases. The CDR3 is 13 residues long.

The chain carries TRBV28 and TRBJ1-6, with 8 positions matching TRBD1. The trim removed 5 bases at V and 14 bases at J, leaving 8 bases unmatched. There are 13 residues in the CDR3. Germline assignment: CDR1 MDHEN and CDR2 SYDVKM. CDR3 amino acids: CASSDGQGLSLHF. CDR3 coding DNA: TGTGCCAGCAGTGACGGACAGGGCTTGTCCCTCCACTTT. Full variable domain (remainder filled in from reference TRBV28 and TRBJ1-6): DVKVTQSSRYLVKRTGEKVFLECVQDMDHENMFWYRQDPGLGLRLIYFSYDVKMKEKGDIPEGYSVSREKKERFSLILESASTNQTSMYLCASSDGQGLSLHFGNGTRLTVT.

The chain links TRBV9 to TRBJ2-1, with TRBD2 identical over 10 bases. CDR1 is SGDLS, CDR2 YYNGEE, per germline. The trim removed 2 bases at V and 5 bases at J, leaving 4 bases unmatched. The CDR3 is made up of 15 amino acids. CDR3 sequence reads: CASSVLAGGDNEQFF. The CDR3 DNA is TGTGCCAGCAGCGTTTTAGCGGGGGGAGACAATGAGCAGTTCTTC.

In its sample, this clone was seen once. The chain carries TRBV5-1 and TRBJ2-2; possibly TRBD1 for D (5 bases). V was cut by 0 bases and J by 2 bases, with 11 bases left in between. Per germline, CDR1 SGHRS and CDR2 YFSETQ. The length of the CDR3 is 16 residues. CDR3 bases: TGCGCCAGCAGCTTGGCCCAACAGGTCAACACCGGGGAGCTGTTTTTT. It encodes CASSLAQQVNTGELFF.